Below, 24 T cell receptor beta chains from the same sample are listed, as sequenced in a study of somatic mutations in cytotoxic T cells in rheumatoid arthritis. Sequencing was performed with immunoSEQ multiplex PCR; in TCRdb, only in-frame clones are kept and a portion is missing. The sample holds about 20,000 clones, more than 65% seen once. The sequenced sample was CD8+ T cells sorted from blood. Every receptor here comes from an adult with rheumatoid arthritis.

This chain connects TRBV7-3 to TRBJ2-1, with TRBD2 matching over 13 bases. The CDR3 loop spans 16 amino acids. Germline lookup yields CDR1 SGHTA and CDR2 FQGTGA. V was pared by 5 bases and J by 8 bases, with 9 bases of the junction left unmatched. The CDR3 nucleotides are TGTGCCAGCAGCCTCCAACTAGCGGGGGGGCAGGATGAGCAGTTCTTC. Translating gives CASSLQLAGGQDEQFF.

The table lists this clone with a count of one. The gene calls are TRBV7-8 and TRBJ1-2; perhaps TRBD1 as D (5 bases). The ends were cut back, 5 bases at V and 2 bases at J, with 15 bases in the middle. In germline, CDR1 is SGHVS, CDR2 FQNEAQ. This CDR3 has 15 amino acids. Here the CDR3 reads CASSPHQGPNYGYTF. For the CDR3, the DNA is TGTGCCAGCAGCCCCCACCAGGGTCCCAACTATGGCTACACCTTC.

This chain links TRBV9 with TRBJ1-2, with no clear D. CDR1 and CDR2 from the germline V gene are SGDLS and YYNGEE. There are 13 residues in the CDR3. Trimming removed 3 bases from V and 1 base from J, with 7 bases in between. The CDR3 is CASSARDNYGYTF. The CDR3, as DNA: TGTGCCAGCAGCGCCCGGGATAACTATGGCTACACCTTC.

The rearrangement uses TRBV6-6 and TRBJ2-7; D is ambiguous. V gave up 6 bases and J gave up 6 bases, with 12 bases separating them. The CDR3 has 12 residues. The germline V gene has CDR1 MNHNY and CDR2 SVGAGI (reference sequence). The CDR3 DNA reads TGTGCCAGCAGCGCTGACACCCCCGAGCAGTACTTC. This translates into CASSADTPEQYF.

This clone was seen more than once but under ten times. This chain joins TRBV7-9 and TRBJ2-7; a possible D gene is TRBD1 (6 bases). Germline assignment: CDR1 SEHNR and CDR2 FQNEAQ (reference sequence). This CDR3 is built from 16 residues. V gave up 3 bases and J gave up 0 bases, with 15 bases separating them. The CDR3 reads CASSLEDSWASYEQYF. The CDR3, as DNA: TGTGCCAGCAGCTTGGAGGACAGCTGGGCCTCCTACGAGCAGTACTTC.

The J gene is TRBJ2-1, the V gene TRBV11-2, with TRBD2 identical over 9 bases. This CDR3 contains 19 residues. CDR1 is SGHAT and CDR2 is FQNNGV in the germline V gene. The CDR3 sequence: CAAPRHIFLAGGFYNEQFF. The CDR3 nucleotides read TGTGCAGCTCCCCGCCATATTTTTTTGGCGGGAGGGTTCTACAATGAGCAGTTCTTC.

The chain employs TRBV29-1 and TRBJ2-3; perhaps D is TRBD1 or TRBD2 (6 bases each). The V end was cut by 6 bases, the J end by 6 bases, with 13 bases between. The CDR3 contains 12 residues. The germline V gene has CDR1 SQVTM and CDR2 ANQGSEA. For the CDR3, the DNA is TGCAGCGTCATAAGGGGGGAGGATACGCAGTATTTT. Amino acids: CSVIRGEDTQYF.

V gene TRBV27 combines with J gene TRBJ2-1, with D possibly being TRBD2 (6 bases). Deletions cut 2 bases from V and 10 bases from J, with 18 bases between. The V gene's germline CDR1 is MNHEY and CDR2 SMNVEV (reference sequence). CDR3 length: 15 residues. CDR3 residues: CASSLGRQRLGEQFF. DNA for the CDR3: TGTGCCAGCAGTTTAGGGAGGCAGAGGTTAGGGGAGCAGTTCTTC.

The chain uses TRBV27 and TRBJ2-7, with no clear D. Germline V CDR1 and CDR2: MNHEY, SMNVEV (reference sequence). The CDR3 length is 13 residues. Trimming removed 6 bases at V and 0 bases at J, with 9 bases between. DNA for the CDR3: TGTGCCAGCAGCCCCAGGCACTCCTACGAGCAGTACTTC. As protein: CASSPRHSYEQYF.

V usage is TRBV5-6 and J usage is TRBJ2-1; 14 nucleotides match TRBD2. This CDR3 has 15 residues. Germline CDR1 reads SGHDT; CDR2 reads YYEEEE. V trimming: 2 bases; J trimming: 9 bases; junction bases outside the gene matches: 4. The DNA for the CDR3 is TGTGCCAGCAGCTTAAGACTAGCGGGGGGGGGTGAGCAGTTCTTC. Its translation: CASSLRLAGGGEQFF.

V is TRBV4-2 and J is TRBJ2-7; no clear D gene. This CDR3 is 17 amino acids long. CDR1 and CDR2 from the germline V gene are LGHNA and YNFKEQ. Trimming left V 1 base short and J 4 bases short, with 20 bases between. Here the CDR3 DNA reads TGTGCCAGCAGCCAAGTCCCCGTTAGGGTTGCAAGATACGAGCAGTACTTC. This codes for CASSQVPVRVARYEQYF.

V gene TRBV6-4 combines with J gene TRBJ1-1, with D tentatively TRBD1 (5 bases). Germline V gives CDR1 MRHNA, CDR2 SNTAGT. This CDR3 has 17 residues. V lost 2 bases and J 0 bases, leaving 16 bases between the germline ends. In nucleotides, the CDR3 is TGTGCCAGCAGTGACCCTGACAGACTCAGTATGAACACTGAAGCTTTCTTT. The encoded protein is CASSDPDRLSMNTEAFF.

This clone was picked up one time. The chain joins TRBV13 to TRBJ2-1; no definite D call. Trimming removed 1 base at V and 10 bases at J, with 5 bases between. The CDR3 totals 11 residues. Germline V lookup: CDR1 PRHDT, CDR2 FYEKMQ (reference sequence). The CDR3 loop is CASSLVTEQFF. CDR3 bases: TGTGCCAGCAGCTTAGTAACGGAGCAGTTCTTC. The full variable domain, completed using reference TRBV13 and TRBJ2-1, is AAGVIQSPRHLIKEKRETATLKCYPIPRHDTVYWYQQGPGQDPQFLISFYEKMQSDKGSIPDRFSAQQFSDYHSELNMSSLELGDSALYFCASSLVTEQFFGPGTRLTVL.

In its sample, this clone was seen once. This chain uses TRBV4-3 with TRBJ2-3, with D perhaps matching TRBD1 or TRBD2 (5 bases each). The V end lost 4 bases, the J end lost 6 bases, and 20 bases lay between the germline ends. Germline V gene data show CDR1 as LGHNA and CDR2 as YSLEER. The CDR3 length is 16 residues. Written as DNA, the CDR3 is TGCGCCAGCAGCCCCAGTCATGGGGGATTCGTTGATACGCAGTATTTT. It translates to CASSPSHGGFVDTQYF.

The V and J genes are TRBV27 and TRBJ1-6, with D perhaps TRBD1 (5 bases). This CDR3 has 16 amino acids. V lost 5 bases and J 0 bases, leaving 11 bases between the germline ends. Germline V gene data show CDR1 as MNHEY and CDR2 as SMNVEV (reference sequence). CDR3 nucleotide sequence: TGTGCCAGCAGTCCTTCCGGGGGCTCCTATAATTCACCCCTCCACTTT. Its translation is CASSPSGGSYNSPLHF.

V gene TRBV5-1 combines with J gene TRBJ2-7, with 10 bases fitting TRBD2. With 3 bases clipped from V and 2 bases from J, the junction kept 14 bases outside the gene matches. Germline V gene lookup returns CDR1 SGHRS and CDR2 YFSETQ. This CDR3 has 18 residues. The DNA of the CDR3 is TGCGCCAGCAGCTCCGCGAGCCCTTTTAGCGGGGGGACCTACGAGCAGTACTTC. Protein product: CASSSASPFSGGTYEQYF.

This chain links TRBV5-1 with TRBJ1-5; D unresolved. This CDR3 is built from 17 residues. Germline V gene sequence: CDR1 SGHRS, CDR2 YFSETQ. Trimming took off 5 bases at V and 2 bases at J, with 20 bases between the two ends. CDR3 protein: CASRDLWSGTRNQPQHF. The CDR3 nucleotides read TGCGCCAGCAGGGATCTTTGGTCAGGTACCCGCAATCAGCCCCAGCATTTT.

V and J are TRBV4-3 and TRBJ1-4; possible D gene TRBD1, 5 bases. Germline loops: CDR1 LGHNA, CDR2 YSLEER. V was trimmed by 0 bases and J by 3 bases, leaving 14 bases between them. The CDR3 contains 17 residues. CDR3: CASSQDSGSGANEKLFF. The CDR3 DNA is TGCGCCAGCAGCCAAGATTCAGGGAGTGGGGCTAATGAAAAACTGTTTTTT.

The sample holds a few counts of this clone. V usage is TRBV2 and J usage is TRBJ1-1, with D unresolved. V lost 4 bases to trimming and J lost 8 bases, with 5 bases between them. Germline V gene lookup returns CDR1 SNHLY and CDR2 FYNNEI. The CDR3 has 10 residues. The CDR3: CASSGVEAFF. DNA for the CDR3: TGTGCCAGCAGTGGGGTCGAAGCTTTCTTT. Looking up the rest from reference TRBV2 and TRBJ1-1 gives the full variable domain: EPEVTQTPSHQVTQMGQEVILRCVPISNHLYFYWYRQILGQKVEFLVSFYNNEISEKSEIFDDQFSVERPDGSNFTLKIRSTKLEDSAMYFCASSGVEAFFGQGTRLTVV.

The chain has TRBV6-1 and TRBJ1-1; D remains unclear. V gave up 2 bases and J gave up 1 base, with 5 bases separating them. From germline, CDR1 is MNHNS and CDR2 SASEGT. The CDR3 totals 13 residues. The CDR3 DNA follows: TGTGCCAGCAGTGAATGGGGGAACACTGAAGCTTTCTTT. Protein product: CASSEWGNTEAFF.

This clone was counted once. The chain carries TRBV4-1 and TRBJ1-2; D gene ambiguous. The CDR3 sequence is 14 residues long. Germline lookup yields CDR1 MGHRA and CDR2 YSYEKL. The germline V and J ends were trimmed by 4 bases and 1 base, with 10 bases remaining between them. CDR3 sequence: CASSRETLNYGYTF. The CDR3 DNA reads TGCGCCAGCAGCCGCGAGACACTTAACTATGGCTACACCTTC.

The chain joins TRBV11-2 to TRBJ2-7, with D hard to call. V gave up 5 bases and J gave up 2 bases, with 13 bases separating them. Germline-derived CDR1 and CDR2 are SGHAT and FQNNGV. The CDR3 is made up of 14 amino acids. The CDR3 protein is CASSPKISAYEQYF. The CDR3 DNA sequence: TGTGCCAGCAGCCCAAAAATATCCGCCTACGAGCAGTACTTC.

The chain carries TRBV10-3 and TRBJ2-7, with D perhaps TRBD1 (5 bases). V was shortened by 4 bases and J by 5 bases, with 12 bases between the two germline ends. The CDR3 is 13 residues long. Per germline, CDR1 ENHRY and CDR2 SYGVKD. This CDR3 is CAISVGRVNEQYF. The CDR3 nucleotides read TGTGCCATCAGTGTCGGCAGGGTAAACGAGCAGTACTTC.

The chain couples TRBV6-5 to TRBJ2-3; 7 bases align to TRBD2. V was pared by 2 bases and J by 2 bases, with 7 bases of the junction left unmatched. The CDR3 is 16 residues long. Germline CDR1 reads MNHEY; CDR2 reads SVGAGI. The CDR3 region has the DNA TGTGCCAGCAGTTACGGGACTACCCACAACACAGATACGCAGTATTTT. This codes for CASSYGTTHNTDTQYF.